This paragraph covers one T cell receptor (beta chain) sequence. Its matching antigen is unknown. This entry is derived from a study of T cell responses to AZD1222 COVID-19 vaccine. Regarding the study as a whole: Across spike, vaccine-associated CD4 TCRs were found, dominant at 160-218 and 743-854.

Germline values: CDR1 SGHTA, CDR2 FQGNSA. This CDR3 region has 17 residues. Trimming stripped 3 bases from V and 0 bases from J, with 15 bases between. Data came from immunoSEQ multiplex PCR; TCRdb stores just in-frame clones and leaves some out. The sample shows 96,000 or so clones, roughly 88% of them seen only once. This sample comprised peripheral blood, obtained on day 0 of AZD1222 vaccination. The chain recombines TRBV7-2 with TRBJ1-5; D is unresolved. This TCR derives from an adult in good health. Here the CDR3 DNA reads TGTGCCAGCAGCTTTGAGGGCCTAACTAATAGCAATCAGCCCCAGCATTTT. Protein product: CASSFEGLTNSNQPQHF. The complete variable domain, with remaining parts taken from reference TRBV7-2 and TRBJ1-5, reads GAGVSQSPSNKVTEKGKDVELRCDPISGHTALYWYRQSLGQGLEFLIYFQGNSAPDKSGLPSDRFSAERTGGSVSTLTIQRTQQEDSAVYLCASSFEGLTNSNQPQHFGDGTRLSIL.